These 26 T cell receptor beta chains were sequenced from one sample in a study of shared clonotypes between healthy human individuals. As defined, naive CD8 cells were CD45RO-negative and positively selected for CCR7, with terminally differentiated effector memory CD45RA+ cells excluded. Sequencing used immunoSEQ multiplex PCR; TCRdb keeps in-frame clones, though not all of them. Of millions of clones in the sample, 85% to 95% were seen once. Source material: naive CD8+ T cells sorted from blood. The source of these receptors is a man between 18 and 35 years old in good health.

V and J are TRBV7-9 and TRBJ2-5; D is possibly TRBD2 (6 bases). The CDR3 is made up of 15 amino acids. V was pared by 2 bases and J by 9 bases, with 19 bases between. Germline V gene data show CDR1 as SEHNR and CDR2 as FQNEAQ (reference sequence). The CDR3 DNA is TGTGCCAGCAGCTTAATGAGGGAGGAGATAATGGCCCAGTACTTC. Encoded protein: CASSLMREEIMAQYF.

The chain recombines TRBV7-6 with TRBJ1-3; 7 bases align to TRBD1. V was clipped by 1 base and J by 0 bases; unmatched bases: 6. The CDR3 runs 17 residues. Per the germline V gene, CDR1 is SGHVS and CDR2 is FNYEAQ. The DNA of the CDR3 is TGTGCCAGCAGCTTAGGGGACAGCCGATTCTCTGGAAACACCATATATTTT. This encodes CASSLGDSRFSGNTIYF. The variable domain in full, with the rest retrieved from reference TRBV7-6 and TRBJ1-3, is GAGVSQSPRYKVTKRGQDVALRCDPISGHVSLYWYRQALGQGPEFLTYFNYEAQQDKSGLPNDRFSAERPEGSISTLTIQRTEQRDSAMYRCASSLGDSRFSGNTIYFGEGSWLTVV.

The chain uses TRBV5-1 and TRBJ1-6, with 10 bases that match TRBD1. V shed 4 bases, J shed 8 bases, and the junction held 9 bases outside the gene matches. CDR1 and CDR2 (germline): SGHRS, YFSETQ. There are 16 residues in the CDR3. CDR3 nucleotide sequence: TGCGCCAGCAGCGCGGACAGGGGGGAATGGGATTCACCCCTCCACTTT. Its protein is CASSADRGEWDSPLHF.

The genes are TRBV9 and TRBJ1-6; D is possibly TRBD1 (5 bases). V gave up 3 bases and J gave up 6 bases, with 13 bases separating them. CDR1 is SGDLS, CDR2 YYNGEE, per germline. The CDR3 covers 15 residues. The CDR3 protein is CASSEWGGSNSPLHF. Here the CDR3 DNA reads TGTGCCAGCAGCGAGTGGGGGGGTTCTAATTCACCCCTCCACTTT.

The CDR3 nucleotides read TGTGCCAGCAGTGGTTACGGGGAGACCCAGTACTTC. Protein: CASSGYGETQYF. The chain carries TRBV5-6 and TRBJ2-5, with D uncertain. V lost 5 bases and J lost 5, with 10 bases in between. Germline loops: CDR1 SGHDT, CDR2 YYEEEE. This CDR3 is built from 12 residues. The variable domain in full, with the rest retrieved from reference TRBV5-6 and TRBJ2-5, is DAGVTQSPTHLIKTRGQQVTLRCSPKSGHDTVSWYQQALGQGPQFIFQYYEEEERQRGNFPDRFSGHQFPNYSSELNVNALLLGDSALYLCASSGYGETQYFGPGTRLLVL.

CDR3 sequence: CASKPGLSNQPQHF. In nucleotides, the CDR3 is TGTGCCAGCAAGCCGGGGCTGAGCAATCAGCCCCAGCATTTT. The chain joins TRBV27 to TRBJ1-5; TRBD1 might be the D (5 bases). The CDR3 is made up of 14 amino acids. V dropped 7 bases and J dropped 1 base, with 11 bases sitting between them. Germline-derived CDR1 and CDR2 are MNHEY and SMNVEV (reference sequence).

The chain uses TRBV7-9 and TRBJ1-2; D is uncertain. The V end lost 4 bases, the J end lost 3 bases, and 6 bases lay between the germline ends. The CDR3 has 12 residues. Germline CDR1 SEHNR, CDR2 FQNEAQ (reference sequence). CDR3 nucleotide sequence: TGTGCCAGCAGCTCCCGGGACTATGGCTACACCTTC. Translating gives CASSSRDYGYTF.

CDR3 coding DNA: TGCGCCAGCAGCCAAGACCAGACAGGGGGGAACACTGAAGCTTTCTTT. It is translated as CASSQDQTGGNTEAFF. The V gene is TRBV4-3, the J gene TRBJ1-1; 9 bases align to TRBD1. J lost 1 base, V lost 0 bases, and 3 bases had no gene match. The CDR3 consists of 16 residues. Germline CDR1 and CDR2: LGHNA and YSLEER.

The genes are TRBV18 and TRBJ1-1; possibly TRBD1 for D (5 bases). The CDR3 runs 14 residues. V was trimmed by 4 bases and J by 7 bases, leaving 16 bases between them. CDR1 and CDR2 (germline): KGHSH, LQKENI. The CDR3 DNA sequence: TGTGCCAGCTCACGTTCCGGGACGGTTATTGAAGCTTTCTTT. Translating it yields CASSRSGTVIEAFF.

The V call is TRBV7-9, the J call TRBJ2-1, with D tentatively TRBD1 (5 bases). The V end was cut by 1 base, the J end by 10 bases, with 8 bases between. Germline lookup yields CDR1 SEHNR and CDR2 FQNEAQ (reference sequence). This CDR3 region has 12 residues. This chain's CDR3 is CASSLVAGEQFF. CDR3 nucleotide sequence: TGTGCCAGCAGCTTAGTCGCAGGGGAGCAGTTCTTC.

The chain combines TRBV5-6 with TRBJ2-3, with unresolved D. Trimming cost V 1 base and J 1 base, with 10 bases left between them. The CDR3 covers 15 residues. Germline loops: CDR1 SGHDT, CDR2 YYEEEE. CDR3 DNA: TGTGCCAGCAGCTTGTACCGTCACGGCACAGATACGCAGTATTTT. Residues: CASSLYRHGTDTQYF.

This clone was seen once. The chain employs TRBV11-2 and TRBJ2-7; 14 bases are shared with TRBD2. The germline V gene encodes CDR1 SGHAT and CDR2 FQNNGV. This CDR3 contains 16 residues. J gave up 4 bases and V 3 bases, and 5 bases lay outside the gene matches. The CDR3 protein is CASSFWGLAGDYEQYF. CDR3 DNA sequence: TGTGCCAGCAGCTTCTGGGGACTAGCGGGAGATTACGAGCAGTACTTC.

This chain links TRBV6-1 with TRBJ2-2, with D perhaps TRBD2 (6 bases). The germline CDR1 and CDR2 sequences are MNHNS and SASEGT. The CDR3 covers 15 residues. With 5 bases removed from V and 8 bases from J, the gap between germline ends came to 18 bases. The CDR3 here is CASSPGLTLRGELFF. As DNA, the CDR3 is TGTGCCAGCAGTCCGGGACTGACTCTTCGGGGGGAGCTGTTTTTT.

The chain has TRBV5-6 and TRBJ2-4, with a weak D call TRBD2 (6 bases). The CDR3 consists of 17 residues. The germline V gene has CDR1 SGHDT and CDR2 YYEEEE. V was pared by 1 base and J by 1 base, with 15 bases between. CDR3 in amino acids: CASSLIAGSDAKNIQYF. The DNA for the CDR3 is TGTGCCAGCAGCTTGATCGCGGGGTCGGATGCCAAAAACATTCAGTACTTC.

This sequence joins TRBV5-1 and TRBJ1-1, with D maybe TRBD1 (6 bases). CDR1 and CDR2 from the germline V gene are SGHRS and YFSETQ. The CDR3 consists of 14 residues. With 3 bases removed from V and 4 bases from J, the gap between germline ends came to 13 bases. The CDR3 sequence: CASSWGQGSTEAFF. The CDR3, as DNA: TGCGCCAGCAGCTGGGGGCAGGGTAGCACTGAAGCTTTCTTT.

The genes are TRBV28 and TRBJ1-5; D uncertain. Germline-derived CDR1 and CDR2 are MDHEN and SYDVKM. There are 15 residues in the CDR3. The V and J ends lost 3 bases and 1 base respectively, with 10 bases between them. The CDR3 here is CASSFPAESNQPQHF. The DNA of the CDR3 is TGTGCCAGCAGTTTCCCGGCAGAGAGCAATCAGCCCCAGCATTTT.

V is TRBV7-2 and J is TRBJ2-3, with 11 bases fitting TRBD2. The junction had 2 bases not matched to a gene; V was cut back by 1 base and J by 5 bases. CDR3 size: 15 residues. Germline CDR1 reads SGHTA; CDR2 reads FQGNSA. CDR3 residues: CASSLVLAGEDTQYF. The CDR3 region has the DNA TGTGCCAGCAGCTTAGTACTAGCGGGGGAAGATACGCAGTATTTT.

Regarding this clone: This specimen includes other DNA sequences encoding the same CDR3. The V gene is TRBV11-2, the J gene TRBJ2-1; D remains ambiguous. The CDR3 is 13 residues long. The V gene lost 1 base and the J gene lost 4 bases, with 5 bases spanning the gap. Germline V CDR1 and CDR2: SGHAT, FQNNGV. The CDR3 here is CASSLVLYNEQFF. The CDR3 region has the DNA TGTGCCAGCAGCTTAGTGCTTTACAATGAGCAGTTCTTC. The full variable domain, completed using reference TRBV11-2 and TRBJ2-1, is EAGVAQSPRYKIIEKRQSVAFWCNPISGHATLYWYQQILGQGPKLLIQFQNNGVVDDSQLPKDRFSAERLKGVDSTLKIQPAKLEDSAVYLCASSLVLYNEQFFGPGTRLTVL.

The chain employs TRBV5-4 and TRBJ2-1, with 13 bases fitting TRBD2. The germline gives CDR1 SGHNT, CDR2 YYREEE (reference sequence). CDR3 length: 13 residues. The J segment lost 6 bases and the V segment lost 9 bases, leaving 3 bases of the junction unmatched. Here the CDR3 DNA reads TGTGCCACTCGACTAGCGGGAGGCAATGAGCAGTTCTTC. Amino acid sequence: CATRLAGGNEQFF.

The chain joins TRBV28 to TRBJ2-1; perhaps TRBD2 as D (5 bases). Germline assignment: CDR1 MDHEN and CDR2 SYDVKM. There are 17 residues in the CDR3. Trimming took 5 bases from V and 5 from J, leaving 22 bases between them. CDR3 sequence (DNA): TGTGCCAGCAGTCCCTTACTCCGGGCTAGCCCACACAATGAGCAGTTCTTC. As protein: CASSPLLRASPHNEQFF.

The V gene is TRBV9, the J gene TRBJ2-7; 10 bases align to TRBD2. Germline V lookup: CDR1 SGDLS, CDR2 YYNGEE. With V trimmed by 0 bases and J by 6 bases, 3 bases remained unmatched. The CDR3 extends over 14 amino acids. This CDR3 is CASSVVAGGGEQYF. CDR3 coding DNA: TGTGCCAGCAGCGTAGTAGCGGGGGGAGGCGAGCAGTACTTC.

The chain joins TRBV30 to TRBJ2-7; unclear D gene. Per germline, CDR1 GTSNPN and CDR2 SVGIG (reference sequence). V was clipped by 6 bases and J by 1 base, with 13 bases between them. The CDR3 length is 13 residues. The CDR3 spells CACVAGPSYEQYF. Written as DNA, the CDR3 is TGTGCCTGTGTAGCAGGCCCGTCCTACGAGCAGTACTTC.

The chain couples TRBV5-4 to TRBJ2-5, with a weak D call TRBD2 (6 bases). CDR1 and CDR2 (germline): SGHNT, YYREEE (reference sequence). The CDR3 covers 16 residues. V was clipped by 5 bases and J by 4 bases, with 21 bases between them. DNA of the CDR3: TGTGCCAGCAGTCCTAGGACACTTCACGGGGGAGAGACCCAGTACTTC. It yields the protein CASSPRTLHGGETQYF.

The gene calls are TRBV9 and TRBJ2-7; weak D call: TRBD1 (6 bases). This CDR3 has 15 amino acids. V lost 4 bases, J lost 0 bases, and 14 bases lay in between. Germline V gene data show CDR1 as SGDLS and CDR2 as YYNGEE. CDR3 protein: CASSPAGAVSYEQYF. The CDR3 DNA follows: TGTGCCAGCAGCCCAGCAGGGGCCGTCTCCTACGAGCAGTACTTC.

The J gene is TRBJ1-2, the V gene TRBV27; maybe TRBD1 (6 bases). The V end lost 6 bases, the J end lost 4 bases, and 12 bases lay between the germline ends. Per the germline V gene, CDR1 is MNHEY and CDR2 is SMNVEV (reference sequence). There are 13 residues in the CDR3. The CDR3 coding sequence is TGTGCCAGCAGGGGGGCTATCGTCTATGGCTACACCTTC. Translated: CASRGAIVYGYTF.

CDR3 residues: CASSQGQSSNQPQHF. Written as DNA, the CDR3 is TGCGCCAGCAGCCAAGGACAGAGTAGCAATCAGCCCCAGCATTTT. The rearrangement links TRBV4-1 to TRBJ1-5; D is possibly TRBD1 (5 bases). V gave up 1 base and J gave up 0 bases, with 7 bases separating them. The CDR3 is 15 amino acids. Germline V gene sequence: CDR1 MGHRA, CDR2 YSYEKL.